This is a list of T cell receptor beta chains from one sample in a study of sequential checkpoint blockade in melanoma. The protocol was immunoSEQ multiplex PCR, while the TCRdb copy is restricted to in-frame clones and leaves out a portion. The sample holds about 17,000 clones; roughly 71% are singletons and the top ten take about an eighth. The starting material was CD8+ T cells sorted from blood (inferred from file names), obtained from a patient given nivolumab and ipilimumab in sequence. All receptors derive from a human donor with melanoma. The CDR3 runs from the conserved cysteine through the conserved F or W. D genes are given only for firm matches. The size of a clone is reported for some rows only, either as once, few or many, or as a class for expanded clones.

len,j_gene,abundance,v_gene,d_gene,CDR3nt,CDR3aa
15,TRBJ1-4,large,TRBV7-8,.,TGTGCCAGCAGCTTATTAGGAGGGGCGGACGAAAAACTGTTTTTT,CASSLLGGADEKLFF
16,TRBJ2-2,.,TRBV9,TRBD2,TGTGCCAGCAGCGTAGAGCGGGGGGGGAACACCGGGGAGCTGTTTTTT,CASSVERGGNTGELFF
14,TRBJ2-7,.,TRBV6-6,TRBD2,TGTGCCAGCAGCTTAGCGGGAGAGCACTACGAGCAGTACTTC,CASSLAGEHYEQYF
15,TRBJ2-2,once,TRBV19,.,TGTGCCAGTAGTATAGATCCGACTGCAACCGGGGAGCTGTTTTTT,CASSIDPTATGELFF
16,TRBJ1-1,.,TRBV6-5,.,TGTGCCAGCAGTTACTCTAGAGAAAGGGGGAACACTGAAGCTTTCTTT,CASSYSRERGNTEAFF
13,TRBJ2-5,.,TRBV27,TRBD2,TGTGCCAGCGCTCTAGCGGTCGGGGAGACCCAGTACTTC,CASALAVGETQYF
15,TRBJ2-7,.,TRBV21-1,.,TGTGCCAGCAGCAAAGGAACAGGGGAACCCTACGAGCAGTACTTC,CASSKGTGEPYEQYF
16,TRBJ1-2,.,TRBV15,.,TGTGCCACCAGCAGAGTCCCGGCTCGGTCCCCTACTAGCTACACCTTC,CATSRVPARSPTSYTF
11,TRBJ2-5,.,TRBV20-1,.,TGCAGTGCTAGCGACAGGGAGACCCAGTACTTC,CSASDRETQYF
15,TRBJ2-1,.,TRBV7-9,TRBD2,TGTGCCAGCAGCTTTGGACTAGCGTCTTACAATGAGCAGTTCTTC,CASSFGLASYNEQFF
14,TRBJ1-1,.,TRBV4-1,.,TGCGCCAGCAGCCACCAGGGGAGGGACACTGAAGCTTTCTTT,CASSHQGRDTEAFF
15,TRBJ1-5,few,TRBV6-6,.,TGTGCCAGCAGTTACTCCCCAGGGGCCAATCAGCCCCAGCATTTT,CASSYSPGANQPQHF
16,TRBJ2-3,.,TRBV9,TRBD2,TGTGCCAGCAGCGTGCGGGGGGACGGGAGCACAGATACGCAGTATTTT,CASSVRGDGSTDTQYF
13,TRBJ1-1,once,TRBV19,.,TGTGCCAGTAGCGAACAGGGGAACACTGAAGCTTTCTTT,CASSEQGNTEAFF
15,TRBJ2-7,.,TRBV29-1,.,TGCAGCGTTGGAGGTGGACAAAGAAGCTCCTACGAGCAGTACTTC,CSVGGGQRSSYEQYF
14,TRBJ1-2,few,TRBV7-9,.,TGTGCCAGCAGCTTACGGGGGTCGGGCTATGGCTACACCTTC,CASSLRGSGYGYTF
16,TRBJ2-3,.,TRBV15,TRBD2,TGTGCCACCAGCAGAGAGGCGGGGGGGCCGACAGATACGCAGTATTTT,CATSREAGGPTDTQYF
17,TRBJ2-3,.,TRBV9,TRBD1,TGTGCCAGCAGCGTAGCTCAGGGGGTGGACAACACAGATACGCAGTATTTT,CASSVAQGVDNTDTQYF
15,TRBJ1-1,medium-sized,TRBV9,.,TGTGCCAGCAGCCCGTGGGACTGGGGGAACACTGAAGCTTTCTTT,CASSPWDWGNTEAFF
17,TRBJ1-4,.,TRBV5-1,.,TGCGCCAGCAGCTTGGAGAGTAGGGGCCTTATTAATGAAAAACTGTTTTTT,CASSLESRGLINEKLFF
14,TRBJ2-3,.,TRBV7-6,.,TGTGCCGTACGAGGGGGACAACACACAGATACGCAGTATTTT,CAVRGGQHTDTQYF
14,TRBJ1-4,.,TRBV2,TRBD1,TGTGCCAGCATGGGGGGACAGGGAGATGAAAAACTGTTTTTT,CASMGGQGDEKLFF
14,TRBJ1-3,.,TRBV6-5,.,TGTGCCAGCAGTTACGGGAGCTCTGGAAACACCATATATTTT,CASSYGSSGNTIYF
13,TRBJ1-1,.,TRBV5-6,.,TGTGCCAGCGGTAAGGAGGCTGATACAGAAGCTTTCTTT,CASGKEADTEAFF
12,TRBJ2-2,.,TRBV6-5,.,TGTGCCTCTCTCGGGGGACCCGGGGAGCTGTTTTTT,CASLGGPGELFF
16,TRBJ2-3,few,TRBV10-3,TRBD2,TGTGCCATCAGTGACGGGCGGGAGTCGGGCACAGATACGCAGTATTTT,CAISDGRESGTDTQYF
12,TRBJ1-1,.,TRBV6-9,.,TGTGCCAGCAGTTTTCCCTTGAGTGAAGCTTTCTTT,CASSFPLSEAFF
13,TRBJ1-2,.,TRBV9,TRBD1,TGTGCCAGCAGCGCCGACAGGGTTTATGGCTACACCTTC,CASSADRVYGYTF
11,TRBJ2-2,few,TRBV13,.,TGTGCCAGCAGACTTAACGGGGAGCTGTTTTTT,CASRLNGELFF
18,TRBJ1-5,.,TRBV4-1,.,TGCGCCAGCAGCCATCCTACGCAGGGGAAGTCTGACAATCAGCCCCAGCATTTT,CASSHPTQGKSDNQPQHF
16,TRBJ1-6,.,TRBV27,TRBD1,TGTGCCAGCAGTTTAACAGGACAGGGTAGCAATTCACCCCTCCACTTT,CASSLTGQGSNSPLHF
14,TRBJ2-7,hyperexpanded,TRBV5-5,.,TGTGCCAGCAGCTTGAAGGGGATGGGGTACGAGCAGTACTTC,CASSLKGMGYEQYF
14,TRBJ1-4,.,TRBV4-1,TRBD1,TGCGCCAGCAGCCTCTCAGCAGGGGGTGAAAAACTGTTTTTT,CASSLSAGGEKLFF
15,TRBJ2-2,.,TRBV27,TRBD1,TGTGCCAGCAAACGTGACAGGGGGGTAACCGGGGAGCTGTTTTTT,CASKRDRGVTGELFF
14,TRBJ1-1,.,TRBV6-5,.,TGTGCCAGCAGTTACTCAGGGGGTGGCACTGAAGCTTTCTTT,CASSYSGGGTEAFF
16,TRBJ1-6,.,TRBV28,TRBD1,TGTGCCAGCAGTCTCCCGGACAGGAATTATAATTCACCCCTCCACTTT,CASSLPDRNYNSPLHF
13,TRBJ1-5,.,TRBV5-6,.,TGTGCCAGCAGCTACGGGGGGGGACAGCCCCAGCATTTT,CASSYGGGQPQHF
17,TRBJ2-3,.,TRBV9,.,TGTGCCAGCAGCGCTCAAGGGACGGGGGGCAGCACAGATACGCAGTATTTT,CASSAQGTGGSTDTQYF
15,TRBJ2-7,.,TRBV5-5,TRBD1,TGCGCCAGCAGCTTCCGGGACAGGAAAGACTACGAGCAGTACTTC,CASSFRDRKDYEQYF
16,TRBJ2-1,.,TRBV9,TRBD2,TGTGCCAGCAGCCCACTAGCGGGAGGGATATACAATGAGCAGTTCTTC,CASSPLAGGIYNEQFF
12,TRBJ2-7,.,TRBV10-1,.,TGCGCCAGCAGTGACGCGGGCTACGAGCAGTACTTC,CASSDAGYEQYF